This record covers a single T cell receptor beta chain. This sample was taken from a study of blood T cell repertoires in COVID-19. On the study more broadly: COVID-19 samples, acute and convalescent, were from the United States, Italy and Spain. Sources were T cells, B-cell-depleted T cells, or PBMCs; the material itself was cDNA or gDNA.

Original processing notes: Amplification with reference gene primers provided the estimates of nucleated cell counts. Clones were sequenced by immunoSEQ multiplex PCR, and TCRdb holds only the in-frame ones, with some missing. V, J and clone size are taken as reported in that table, and D and trimming were inferred from the DNA itself. This sample has over 150,000 clones, with more than 75% found just once. Per germline, CDR1 SGHRS and CDR2 YFSETQ. This CDR3 comprises 15 residues. V lost 4 bases to trimming and J lost 2 bases; unmatched junction nucleotides: 1. What was sequenced was peripheral blood. This receptor was obtained from a woman younger than 35 who had recovered from COVID-19. V is TRBV5-1 and J is TRBJ2-5, with 14 positions matching TRBD2. CDR3 DNA sequence: TGCGCCAGCAGCGGGACTAGCGGGGGACAAGAGACCCAGTACTTC. It yields the protein CASSGTSGGQETQYF.